This is a list of T cell receptor beta chains from one sample in a study of T cell responses to AZD1222 COVID-19 vaccine. Clones were sequenced by immunoSEQ multiplex PCR, and TCRdb holds only the in-frame ones, with some missing. The sample lists 110,000 to 150,000 clones, approximately 93% occurring once. The material sequenced was peripheral blood, taken after recovery from COVID-19. These receptors all come from an adult who had recovered from COVID-19. Each CDR3 is given with its conserved first and last residue. Fields, in order: CDR3 DNA, CDR3 protein, clone size, V gene, D gene, J gene. D genes are given only for firm matches. Clone size is given for some rows only: seen once, a few or many times, or a class if the clone is expanded.

DNA: TGCGCCAGCGGGACAGGTTCCGGGGAGCTGTTTTTT; CDR3: CASGTGSGELFF; size: NA; V: TRBV4-1; D: TRBD1; J: TRBJ2-2
DNA: TGTGCCAGCAGTCCCGGAGGGGTTGGAGACACCTTC; CDR3: CASSPGGVGDTF; size: NA; V: TRBV6-2/TRBV6-3; D: NA; J: TRBJ1-2
DNA: TGTGCCATCAGTGAGTCGGGGGGGTTTGGGAATCAGCCCCAGCATTTT; CDR3: CAISESGGFGNQPQHF; size: NA; V: TRBV10-3; D: NA; J: TRBJ1-5
DNA: TGTGCCAGCAGCGTAGGTCAGGGATCTCCGGGCTACACCTTC; CDR3: CASSVGQGSPGYTF; size: NA; V: TRBV9; D: NA; J: TRBJ1-2
DNA: TGTGCCAGCACCACCTCTAGCGGACCTTTTGAGCAGTACTTC; CDR3: CASTTSSGPFEQYF; size: NA; V: TRBV28; D: TRBD2; J: TRBJ2-7
DNA: TGTGCCTGGATCCCCCCGACCGGGTCCTTCTATGGCTACACCTTC; CDR3: CAWIPPTGSFYGYTF; size: NA; V: TRBV30; D: NA; J: TRBJ1-2
DNA: TGTGCCAGCAGCTTAATTAGAGGGCCAAATGAGCAGTTCTTC; CDR3: CASSLIRGPNEQFF; size: once; V: TRBV11-2; D: NA; J: TRBJ2-1
DNA: TGTGCCAGCACCAATCGACTAGCGGGAGGCCAAGATACGCAGTATTTT; CDR3: CASTNRLAGGQDTQYF; size: NA; V: TRBV28; D: TRBD2; J: TRBJ2-3
DNA: TGTGCCAGCTCACCAGATGGGACTAGAGGCCGAGAGACCCAGTACTTC; CDR3: CASSPDGTRGRETQYF; size: NA; V: TRBV18; D: TRBD2; J: TRBJ2-5
DNA: TGTGCCAGCAGCTGGGGGACTCCGAATATCCTCACAGATACGCAGTATTTT; CDR3: CASSWGTPNILTDTQYF; size: NA; V: TRBV5-6; D: NA; J: TRBJ2-3
DNA: TGCGCCAGCAGCCCAGCCACAGGGGAAGGGGAAAAACTGTTTTTT; CDR3: CASSPATGEGEKLFF; size: NA; V: TRBV5-1; D: TRBD1; J: TRBJ1-4
DNA: TGTGCCAGTAGTTACACAGGGTTTGGGAATGAGCAGTTCTTC; CDR3: CASSYTGFGNEQFF; size: NA; V: TRBV19; D: NA; J: TRBJ2-1
DNA: TGTGCCAGCAGCCAAGAAGGGACAGCGAACACCGGGGAGCTGTTTTTT; CDR3: CASSQEGTANTGELFF; size: NA; V: TRBV3-1/TRBV3-2; D: TRBD1; J: TRBJ2-2
DNA: TGTGCCTGGAGTGTAAACAGGGGGCCGGGAAACACCATATATTTT; CDR3: CAWSVNRGPGNTIYF; size: NA; V: TRBV30; D: TRBD1; J: TRBJ1-3
DNA: TGTGCCAGCAGCACCACAGGGGAGAAGGATGGCTACACCTTC; CDR3: CASSTTGEKDGYTF; size: NA; V: TRBV5-6; D: TRBD1; J: TRBJ1-2
DNA: TGTGCTAGCAGCTTCGTGGACCCAGGTCCCAGCCCCTACGAGCAGTACTTC; CDR3: CASSFVDPGPSPYEQYF; size: NA; V: TRBV7-7; D: NA; J: TRBJ2-7
DNA: TGTGCCAGCAGCTCGCCCCTTAGGGGCGGGGAGCTGTTTTTT; CDR3: CASSSPLRGGELFF; size: NA; V: TRBV3-1/TRBV3-2; D: NA; J: TRBJ2-2
DNA: TGTGCCAGTAGTACCGACAGGGTGGGGCCCCAGTACTTC; CDR3: CASSTDRVGPQYF; size: NA; V: TRBV19; D: TRBD1; J: TRBJ2-5
DNA: TGTGCCAGTAGTATGGGAAGGTCAACTAGCACAGATACGCAGTATTTT; CDR3: CASSMGRSTSTDTQYF; size: NA; V: TRBV19; D: NA; J: TRBJ2-3
DNA: TGTGCCAGCAGTTTAGGACTGAACACTGAAGCTTTCTTT; CDR3: CASSLGLNTEAFF; size: NA; V: TRBV12-3/TRBV12-4; D: NA; J: TRBJ1-1
DNA: TGCAGTGCCGCCCGGGGGAATGAGCAGTTCTTC; CDR3: CSAARGNEQFF; size: NA; V: TRBV20-1; D: NA; J: TRBJ2-1
DNA: TGTGCCATCGGAACTGGACAGTCGGCCGGGGAGCTGTTTTTT; CDR3: CAIGTGQSAGELFF; size: NA; V: TRBV19; D: NA; J: TRBJ2-2
DNA: TGTGCCAGCAGTCCCGACAGGAGTACCTATGGCTACACCTTC; CDR3: CASSPDRSTYGYTF; size: once; V: TRBV2; D: NA; J: TRBJ1-2
DNA: TGCAGCGTTGAAGAACAAGTCGGCGGGAGGGCCACAGATACGCAGTATTTT; CDR3: CSVEEQVGGRATDTQYF; size: NA; V: TRBV29-1; D: TRBD2; J: TRBJ2-3
DNA: TGTGCCAGCAGCGTCCGATCTGGGTACAAGAACACCGGGGAGCTGTTTTTT; CDR3: CASSVRSGYKNTGELFF; size: NA; V: TRBV9; D: NA; J: TRBJ2-2
DNA: TGTGCCAGTAGTATGGGCGGGGGACAGGGATCGCATCAGCCCCAGCATTTT; CDR3: CASSMGGGQGSHQPQHF; size: NA; V: TRBV19; D: TRBD1; J: TRBJ1-5
DNA: TGTGCTAGCAGCTTACGCGCGACAGCCAACACCGGGGAGCTGTTTTTT; CDR3: CASSLRATANTGELFF; size: NA; V: TRBV7-7; D: NA; J: TRBJ2-2
DNA: TGTGCCACCGTGAACCACGCGCTGCTCCAGCCCAATCAGCCCCAGCATTTT; CDR3: CATVNHALLQPNQPQHF; size: NA; V: TRBV27; D: NA; J: TRBJ1-5